This entry lists 9 T cell receptor beta chains sequenced from one sample in a study of chemoradiotherapy in HPV16-positive cancers. Clones were sequenced by immunoSEQ multiplex PCR, and TCRdb holds only the in-frame ones, with some missing. The table lists around 53,000 clones, roughly 90% of them singletons. The sequenced sample was blood, obtained from a patient who underwent chemoradiotherapy. These receptors originate from a human donor with HPV-associated anogenital cancer.

This clone came up once. The gene calls are TRBV5-4 and TRBJ2-5; 7 nucleotides line up with TRBD2. CDR1 and CDR2 from the germline V gene are SGHNT and YYREEE (reference sequence). With 4 bases clipped from V and 9 bases from J, the junction kept 15 bases outside the gene matches. The CDR3 is 15 amino acids. The CDR3 spells CASSPMTSQVGAQYF. DNA of the CDR3: TGTGCCAGCAGCCCGATGACTAGCCAGGTCGGGGCCCAGTACTTC.

V and J are TRBV9 and TRBJ2-1; TRBD2 is a possible D gene (5 bases). CDR1 is SGDLS, CDR2 YYNGEE, per germline. V lost 0 bases and J lost 0, with 13 bases in between. The CDR3 loop spans 17 amino acids. CDR3 sequence: CASSVAGAASSYNEQFF. In DNA form, the CDR3 reads TGTGCCAGCAGCGTAGCAGGAGCGGCCAGCTCCTACAATGAGCAGTTCTTC.

The CDR3 region has the DNA TGTGCCAGCAGTCGACTAGCGGGAGACACCTACGAGCAGTACTTC. Translated, it gives CASSRLAGDTYEQYF. The chain combines TRBV2 with TRBJ2-7, with TRBD2 matching 12 bases. The length of the CDR3 is 15 residues. Germline V gene sequence: CDR1 SNHLY, CDR2 FYNNEI. V lost 5 bases and J lost 2; bases outside the gene matches: 4.

The chain combines TRBV5-4 with TRBJ2-7, with a tentative D call TRBD1 (5 bases). Trimming cost V 0 bases and J 4 bases, with 14 bases left between them. The CDR3 covers 15 residues. The germline CDR1 and CDR2 sequences are SGHNT and YYREEE (reference sequence). The DNA for the CDR3 is TGTGCCAGCAGCTTGGCCCCGACAGTTAGATACGAGCAGTACTTC. Translating gives CASSLAPTVRYEQYF.

V usage is TRBV10-3 and J usage is TRBJ1-1; 10 nucleotides agree with TRBD1. V trimming: 7 bases; J trimming: 0 bases; junction bases outside the gene matches: 5. The CDR3 runs 15 residues. Germline V lookup: CDR1 ENHRY, CDR2 SYGVKD. CDR3 DNA: TGTGCCATCACCGGACAGGGGGGCATGAACACTGAAGCTTTCTTT. This encodes CAITGQGGMNTEAFF.

The chain uses TRBV4-3 and TRBJ2-2, with D possibly being TRBD2 (5 bases). The CDR3 totals 15 residues. CDR1 and CDR2 from the germline V gene are LGHNA and YSLEER. Trimming took 1 base from V and 6 from J, leaving 12 bases between them. The CDR3 is CASSQASGVSGELFF. The CDR3, as DNA: TGCGCCAGCAGCCAAGCATCCGGGGTCTCCGGGGAGCTGTTTTTT.

This chain uses TRBV11-2 with TRBJ1-6, with TRBD1 matching 7 bases. Trimming cost V 1 base and J 4 bases; bases outside gene matches: 7. The germline V gene has CDR1 SGHAT and CDR2 FQNNGV. The CDR3 sequence is 17 residues long. This CDR3 is CASSLAPGTVYNSPLHF. The CDR3 coding sequence is TGTGCCAGCAGCTTAGCGCCGGGGACAGTGTATAATTCACCCCTCCACTTT.

This chain joins TRBV7-2 and TRBJ2-5; 7 bases match TRBD2. This CDR3 region has 17 residues. Germline-derived CDR1 and CDR2 are SGHTA and FQGNSA. The junction had 19 bases not matched to a gene; V was cut back by 5 bases and J by 7 bases. The CDR3 DNA is TGTGCCAGCAGCACCGAGACTAGCCCCCGTGGAGTATGGACCCAGTACTTC. It yields the protein CASSTETSPRGVWTQYF.

The chain has TRBV4-3 and TRBJ2-1; D not resolved. CDR1 and CDR2 from the germline V gene are LGHNA and YSLEER. V was cut by 0 bases and J by 3 bases, with 15 bases left in between. This CDR3 has 17 amino acids. CDR3 DNA sequence: TGCGCCAGCAGCCAAGATCCGCCTACGCTGAACTACAATGAGCAGTTCTTC. This encodes CASSQDPPTLNYNEQFF.